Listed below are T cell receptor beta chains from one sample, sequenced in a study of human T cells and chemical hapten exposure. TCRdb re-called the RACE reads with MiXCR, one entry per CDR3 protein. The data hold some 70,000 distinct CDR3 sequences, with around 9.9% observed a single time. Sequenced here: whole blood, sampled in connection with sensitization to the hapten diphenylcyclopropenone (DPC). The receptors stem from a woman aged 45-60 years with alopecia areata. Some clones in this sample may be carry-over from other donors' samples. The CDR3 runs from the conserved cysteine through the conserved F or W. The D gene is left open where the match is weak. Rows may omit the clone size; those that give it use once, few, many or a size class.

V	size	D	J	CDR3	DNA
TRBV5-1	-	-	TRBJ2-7	CASSLALAVSSYEQYF	TGCGCCAGCAGCTTGGCATTGGCGGTAAGCTCCTACGAGCAGTACTTC
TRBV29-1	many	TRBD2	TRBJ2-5	CSGTSDGEQETQYF	TGCAGCGGGACTAGCGATGGAGAGCAAGAGACCCAGTACTTC
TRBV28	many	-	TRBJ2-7	CASSSPGTRPYEQYF	TGTGCCAGCAGTTCCCCCGGGACAAGGCCCTACGAGCAGTACTTC
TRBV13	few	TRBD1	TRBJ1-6	CASSRDRSHNSPLHF	TGTGCCAGCAGCCGGGACAGGTCACATAATTCACCCCTCCACTTT
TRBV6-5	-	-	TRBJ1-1	CASTKLPGQMNTEAFF	TGTGCCAGCACCAAGCTGCCGGGACAAATGAACACTGAAGCTTTCTTT
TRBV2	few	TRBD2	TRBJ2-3	CASRRTSGRDTQYF	TGTGCCAGCAGGCGGACTAGCGGGCGGGATACGCAGTATTTT
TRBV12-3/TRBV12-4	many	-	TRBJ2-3	CASSLKAAMQDTQYF	TGTGCCAGCAGTTTAAAGGCAGCGATGCAAGATACGCAGTATTTT
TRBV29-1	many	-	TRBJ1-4	CSVASGMSNEKLFF	TGCAGCGTTGCGTCCGGGATGAGTAATGAAAAACTGTTTTTT
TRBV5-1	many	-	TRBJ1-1	CASSLESSGTEAFF	TGCGCCAGCAGCTTGGAGTCCTCCGGGACTGAAGCTTTCTTT
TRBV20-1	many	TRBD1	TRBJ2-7	CSARQGNYEQYF	TGCAGTGCAAGACAGGGTAACTACGAGCAGTACTTC
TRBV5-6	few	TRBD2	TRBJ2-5	CASSLWSGSLGSQYF	TGTGCCAGCAGCTTGTGGAGCGGGAGCCTCGGTTCCCAGTACTTC
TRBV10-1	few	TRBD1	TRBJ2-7	CASSTGTGNYEQYF	TGCGCCAGCAGCACCGGGACAGGGAACTACGAGCAGTACTTC
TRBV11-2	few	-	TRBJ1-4	CASSLAGAGEKLFF	TGTGCCAGCAGCTTGGCAGGGGCAGGTGAAAAACTGTTTTTT
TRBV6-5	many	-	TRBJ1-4	CASRRTATNEKLFF	TGTGCCAGCAGACGGACAGCAACTAATGAAAAACTGTTTTTT
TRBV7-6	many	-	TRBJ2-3	CASRELGSDTQYF	TGTGCCAGCAGGGAGCTGGGTTCAGATACGCAGTATTTT
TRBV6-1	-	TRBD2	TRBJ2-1	CASSPWGGDNEQFF	TGTGCCAGCAGCCCCTGGGGAGGGGACAATGAGCAGTTCTTC
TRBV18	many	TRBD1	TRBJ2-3	CASSPRGLDTQYF	TGTGCCAGCTCACCCAGGGGGCTGGATACGCAGTATTTT
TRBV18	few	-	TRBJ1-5	CASSLSPGTANQPQHF	TGTGCCAGCTCACTATCTCCCGGGACTGCTAATCAGCCCCAGCATTTT
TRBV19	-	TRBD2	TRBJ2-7	CASWGGSSYEQYF	TGTGCCTCGTGGGGCGGGAGCTCCTACGAGCAGTACTTC
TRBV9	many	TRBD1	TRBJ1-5	CASSVQGGEPQHF	TGTGCCAGCAGCGTACAGGGGGGAGAGCCCCAGCATTTT
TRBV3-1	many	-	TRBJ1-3	CASSQDRALSGNTIYF	TGTGCCAGCAGCCAAGACAGGGCCCTCTCTGGAAACACCATATATTTT
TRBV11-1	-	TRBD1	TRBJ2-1	CASSFLRTGTAIF	TGTGCCAGCAGCTTTCTACGGACCGGGACAGCCATTTTC
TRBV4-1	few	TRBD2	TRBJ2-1	CASSSRGLAGPYNEQFF	TGCGCCAGCAGCAGTAGGGGGCTAGCGGGACCCTACAATGAGCAGTTCTTC
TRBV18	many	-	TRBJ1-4	CASSSESEKLFF	TGTGCCAGCTCATCTGAGTCTGAAAAACTGTTTTTT
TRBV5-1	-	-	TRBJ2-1	CASGYGGNEQFF	TGCGCCAGCGGCTATGGGGGCAATGAGCAGTTCTTC
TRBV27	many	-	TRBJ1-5	CASSVYPRNQPQHF	TGTGCCAGCAGTGTATACCCCCGGAATCAGCCCCAGCATTTT
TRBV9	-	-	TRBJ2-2	CASSPLVGQYTGELFF	TGTGCCAGCAGCCCCCTGGTGGGGCAGTACACCGGGGAGCTGTTTTTT
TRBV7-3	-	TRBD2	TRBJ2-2	CASSLSRGRAIGTGELFF	TGTGCCAGCAGCTTAAGTCGCGGGAGGGCCATTGGCACCGGGGAGCTGTTTTTT
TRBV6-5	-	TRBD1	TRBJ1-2	CASSRGQGVYGYTF	TGTGCCAGCAGTCGTGGACAGGGAGTCTATGGCTACACCTTC
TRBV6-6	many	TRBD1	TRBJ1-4	CATSGGKGEKLFF	TGTGCCACCTCAGGGGGAAAGGGCGAAAAACTGTTTTTT
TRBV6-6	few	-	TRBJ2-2	CASRREGFNTGELFF	TGTGCCAGCCGCAGAGAGGGGTTTAACACCGGGGAGCTGTTTTTT
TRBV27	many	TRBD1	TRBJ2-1	CASSGTGGLNEQFF	TGTGCCAGCAGCGGGACAGGGGGGCTCAATGAGCAGTTCTTC
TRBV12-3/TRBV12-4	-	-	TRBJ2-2	CASRQEESNTGELFF	TGTGCCAGCAGACAAGAAGAATCGAACACCGGGGAGCTGTTTTTT
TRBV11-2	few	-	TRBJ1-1	CASSLGGAPGAFF	TGTGCCAGCAGCTTAGGGGGCGCCCCCGGAGCTTTCTTT
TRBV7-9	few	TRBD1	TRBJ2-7	CASSLGGTVTYEQYF	TGTGCCAGCAGCTTAGGGGGGACAGTGACCTACGAGCAGTACTTC
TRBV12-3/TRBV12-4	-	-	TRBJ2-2	CASRRQTLNTGELFF	TGTGCCAGCAGGCGACAGACTTTGAACACCGGGGAGCTGTTTTTT
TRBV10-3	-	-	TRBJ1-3	CAISVDNFGNTIYF	TGTGCCATCAGCGTTGACAACTTTGGAAACACCATATATTTT
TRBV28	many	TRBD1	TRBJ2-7	CASSSPGQGASEQYF	TGTGCCAGCAGTTCCCCGGGACAGGGGGCAAGTGAGCAGTACTTC
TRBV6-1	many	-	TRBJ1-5	CASSEFLGRNNQPQHF	TGTGCCAGCAGTGAATTTTTGGGCAGAAACAATCAGCCCCAGCATTTT